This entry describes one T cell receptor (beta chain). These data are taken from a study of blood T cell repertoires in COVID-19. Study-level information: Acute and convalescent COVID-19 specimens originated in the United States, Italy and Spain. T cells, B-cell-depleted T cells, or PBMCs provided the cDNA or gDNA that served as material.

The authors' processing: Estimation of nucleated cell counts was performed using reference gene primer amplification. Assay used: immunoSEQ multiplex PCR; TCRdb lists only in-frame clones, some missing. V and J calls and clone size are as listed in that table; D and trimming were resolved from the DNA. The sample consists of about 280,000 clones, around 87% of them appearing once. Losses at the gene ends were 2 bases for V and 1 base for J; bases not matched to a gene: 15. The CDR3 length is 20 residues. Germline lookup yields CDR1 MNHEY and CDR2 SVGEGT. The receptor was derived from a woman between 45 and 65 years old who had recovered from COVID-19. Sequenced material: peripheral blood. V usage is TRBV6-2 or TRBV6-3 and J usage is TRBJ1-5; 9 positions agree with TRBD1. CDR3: CASSYPVIGTGKRSNQPQHF. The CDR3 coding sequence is TGTGCCAGCAGTTACCCTGTTATAGGGACAGGGAAAAGAAGCAATCAGCCCCAGCATTTT.